These 29 T cell receptor beta chains were all obtained from the same sample, sequenced in a study of cytomegalovirus exposure and HLA in healthy donors. PCR involved 60 Vbeta and 13 Jbeta primers. Clones were sequenced by immunoSEQ multiplex PCR, and TCRdb holds only the in-frame ones, with some missing. The sample lists fewer than 350,000 clones, 70% to 90% occurring once. Material: PBMCs. The receptor source for this set is a woman younger than 30 in good health and CMV-seronegative.

V and J are TRBV29-1 and TRBJ2-1; 8 positions match TRBD1. Germline V CDR1 and CDR2: SQVTM, ANQGSEA. Trimming removed 8 bases from V and 4 bases from J; junction bases left unmatched: 7. This CDR3 has 13 amino acids. The CDR3 loop is CSLRGLLYNEQFF. In DNA form, the CDR3 reads TGCAGCCTCAGGGGGCTACTTTACAATGAGCAGTTCTTC.

V gene TRBV2 combines with J gene TRBJ1-6; the D is unclear. This CDR3 has 11 amino acids. Trimming stripped 8 bases from V and 15 bases from J, with 14 bases between. Germline values: CDR1 SNHLY, CDR2 FYNNEI. CDR3 amino acids: CASRLEVFLHF. DNA for the CDR3: TGTGCCAGCCGGCTCGAGGTTTTCCTCCACTTT.

This chain connects TRBV5-4 to TRBJ1-1, with 10 nucleotides matching TRBD1. Germline V gene data show CDR1 as SGHNT and CDR2 as YYREEE (reference sequence). The CDR3 runs to 15 residues. The junction had 11 bases not matched to a gene; V was cut back by 2 bases and J by 10 bases. As DNA, the CDR3 is TGTGCCAGCAGCTTTAAGGACAGGGGGGGGTATGGAGCTTTCTTT. Amino acids: CASSFKDRGGYGAFF.

CDR3 in DNA: TGTGCCAGCAGCCCCCAAAGAGGGGGGCAGGGGGTGGATGGCTACACCTTC. Its translation: CASSPQRGGQGVDGYTF. The chain has TRBV16 and TRBJ1-2, with 7 bases fitting TRBD1. Germline-derived CDR1 and CDR2 are KGHSY and FQNENV. Trimming took 4 bases from V and 6 from J; bases not matched to a gene: 17. This CDR3 is 17 amino acids long.

The J gene is TRBJ2-3, the V gene TRBV5-1; 15 bases are shared with TRBD2. Germline V gene sequence: CDR1 SGHRS, CDR2 YFSETQ. The length of the CDR3 is 15 residues. J gave up 3 bases and V 4 bases, and 0 bases lay outside the gene matches. This CDR3 reads CASSGLAGGTDTQYF. In nucleotides, the CDR3 is TGCGCCAGCAGCGGACTAGCGGGGGGGACAGATACGCAGTATTTT.

The rearrangement uses TRBV2 and TRBJ1-1; perhaps TRBD1 as D (5 bases). Trimming removed 5 bases from V and 1 base from J, with 14 bases in between. Per the germline V gene, CDR1 is SNHLY and CDR2 is FYNNEI. CDR3 size: 15 residues. The CDR3, as DNA: TGTGCCAGCAGTTGGGGGGGTTGGGAGAACACTGAAGCTTTCTTT. Protein: CASSWGGWENTEAFF.

The J gene is TRBJ1-6, the V gene TRBV11-1, with D tentatively TRBD1 (5 bases). CDR3 length equals 16 residues. V lost 1 base, J lost 3 bases, and 10 bases lay in between. Germline CDR1 is SGHAT and CDR2 is FQDESV (reference sequence). Written as DNA, the CDR3 is TGTGCCAGCAGCTTAGTGGCGGGGGGCTATAATTCACCCCTCCACTTT. Translated, it gives CASSLVAGGYNSPLHF.

This clone was detected only once. The V call is TRBV11-2, the J call TRBJ2-7; D unclear. Germline CDR1 is SGHAT and CDR2 is FQNNGV. CDR3 length equals 14 residues. V dropped 4 bases and J dropped 1 base, with 11 bases sitting between them. The CDR3: CASSWSRGSYEQYF. CDR3 sequence (DNA): TGTGCCAGCAGCTGGAGCCGTGGTTCCTACGAGCAGTACTTC. Full variable domain (outside the CDR3, taken from reference TRBV11-2 and TRBJ2-7): EAGVAQSPRYKIIEKRQSVAFWCNPISGHATLYWYQQILGQGPKLLIQFQNNGVVDDSQLPKDRFSAERLKGVDSTLKIQPAKLEDSAVYLCASSWSRGSYEQYFGPGTRLTVT.

This rearrangement joins TRBV5-6 to TRBJ2-2, with 7 nucleotides matching TRBD1. Germline V CDR1 and CDR2: SGHDT, YYEEEE. V trimming: 0 bases; J trimming: 7 bases; junction bases outside the gene matches: 6. The CDR3 loop spans 15 amino acids. CDR3 in amino acids: CASSLVTGDSGELFF. CDR3 coding DNA: TGTGCCAGCAGCTTGGTAACAGGGGATAGCGGGGAGCTGTTTTTT.

This sequence joins TRBV5-1 and TRBJ1-6, with 10 positions matching TRBD1. The V gene end was trimmed by 4 bases and the J gene end by 10 bases; junction bases not matched to a gene: 5. This CDR3 comprises 14 residues. In germline, CDR1 is SGHRS, CDR2 YFSETQ. CDR3 loop: CASSRDRGGSPLHF. The CDR3 DNA reads as TGCGCCAGCAGCAGGGACAGGGGAGGCTCACCCCTCCACTTT.

The chain is built from TRBV6-5 and TRBJ1-2; the D gene is possibly TRBD1 (6 bases). Germline CDR1 and CDR2: MNHEY and SVGAGI. There are 16 residues in the CDR3. Trimming took 3 bases from V and 4 from J, leaving 18 bases between them. CDR3 nucleotides: TGTGCCAGCAGTTATTCGGTCCTAGGGGGTTTCTATGGCTACACCTTC. Its protein product is CASSYSVLGGFYGYTF.

The V call is TRBV6-5, the J call TRBJ1-1; 10 bases are a match to TRBD1. CDR1 is MNHEY and CDR2 is SVGAGI in the germline V gene. V dropped 5 bases and J dropped 3; count of bases not matched to a gene: 6. The length of the CDR3 is 15 residues. The CDR3 loop is CASSPWDRGHTEAFF. The CDR3 DNA reads as TGTGCCAGCAGTCCCTGGGACAGGGGACACACTGAAGCTTTCTTT.

The chain employs TRBV5-4 and TRBJ2-7, with 9 bases identical to TRBD1. CDR1 is SGHNT and CDR2 is YYREEE in the germline V gene (reference sequence). The length of the CDR3 is 16 residues. V was clipped by 4 bases and J by 0 bases; unmatched bases: 8. CDR3 amino acids: CASSPQGQGNSYEQYF. In DNA form, the CDR3 reads TGTGCCAGCAGCCCCCAGGGACAGGGAAACTCCTACGAGCAGTACTTC.

V gene TRBV5-4 combines with J gene TRBJ1-1; no clear D gene. CDR1 SGHNT and CDR2 YYREEE come from the germline V gene (reference sequence). CDR3 length: 14 residues. With 0 bases removed from V and 5 bases from J, the gap between germline ends came to 11 bases. The CDR3 bases are TGTGCCAGCAGCTTGGACCTAGGAGGGACTGAAGCTTTCTTT. It encodes CASSLDLGGTEAFF.

V and J are TRBV27 and TRBJ1-1; perhaps TRBD1 as D (5 bases). The CDR3 sequence is 13 residues long. V lost 1 base and J lost 8, with 11 bases in between. Germline V lookup: CDR1 MNHEY, CDR2 SMNVEV (reference sequence). Written as DNA, the CDR3 is TGTGCCAGCAGTTTATGGGTGGCAGGGGAAGCTTTCTTT. Translated: CASSLWVAGEAFF.

The J gene is TRBJ2-5, the V gene TRBV7-6; a possible D gene is TRBD2 (5 bases). V lost 5 bases and J 2 bases, leaving 9 bases between the germline ends. Looked up from germline, CDR1 is SGHVS and CDR2 is FNYEAQ. This CDR3 contains 13 residues. CDR3 coding DNA: TGTGCCAGCAGCCTCCGGGGACAAGAGACCCAGTACTTC. Translated: CASSLRGQETQYF.

The V and J genes are TRBV25-1 and TRBJ1-4; 9 bases match TRBD1. Germline CDR1 reads MGHDK; CDR2 reads SYGVNS. The ends lost 6 bases at V and 5 bases at J; junction bases unmatched: 10. The CDR3 sequence is 16 residues long. Written as DNA, the CDR3 is TGTGCCAGCAGCCCCGGCGAGGACAGGGGAAATGAAAAACTGTTTTTT. Translation gives CASSPGEDRGNEKLFF.

The chain couples TRBV7-9 to TRBJ1-4; unclear D gene. Germline values: CDR1 SEHNR, CDR2 FQNEAQ (reference sequence). There are 13 residues in the CDR3. Trimming cost V 2 bases and J 8 bases, with 9 bases left between them. CDR3 nucleotide sequence: TGTGCCAGCAGCTTAATCCCCCCGGAAAAACTGTTTTTT. The encoded protein is CASSLIPPEKLFF.

This rearrangement joins TRBV5-4 to TRBJ1-6; D gene uncertain. The CDR3 runs 16 residues. Trimming stripped 2 bases from V and 6 bases from J, with 15 bases between. Germline-derived CDR1 and CDR2 are SGHNT and YYREEE (reference sequence). The CDR3 reads CASSFLSGRGNSPLHF. Written as DNA, the CDR3 is TGTGCCAGCAGCTTTTTGTCTGGACGGGGTAATTCACCCCTCCACTTT.

This clone was picked up a small number of times. The chain carries TRBV28 and TRBJ1-1, with TRBD1 as a possible D gene (6 bases). Trimming pared 7 bases from V and 5 bases from J, leaving 11 bases between. This CDR3 is 12 amino acids long. The germline V gene encodes CDR1 MDHEN and CDR2 SYDVKM. DNA of the CDR3: TGTGCCAGCACGGCTGGACAGACTGAAGCTTTCTTT. As protein: CASTAGQTEAFF.

The chain links TRBV4-1 to TRBJ1-2; TRBD1 matches 8 bases. The CDR3 runs 18 residues. Trimming at V came to 4 bases and at J to 3 bases, leaving 16 bases not matched to a gene. CDR1 is MGHRA, CDR2 YSYEKL, per germline. The CDR3: CASSRTIRRETGDYGYTF. The CDR3 DNA follows: TGCGCCAGCAGCCGAACGATCCGGAGGGAGACAGGGGACTATGGCTACACCTTC.

This chain joins TRBV5-1 and TRBJ1-2; TRBD1 might be the D (5 bases). This CDR3 region has 14 residues. Germline V gene sequence: CDR1 SGHRS, CDR2 YFSETQ. Trimming removed 4 bases from V and 6 bases from J, with 16 bases in between. The CDR3 region is CASSPPGTEDGYTF. CDR3 DNA sequence: TGCGCCAGCAGCCCGCCAGGGACTGAAGATGGCTACACCTTC.

The J gene is TRBJ2-3, the V gene TRBV9; TRBD2 matches 8 bases. CDR3 length equals 16 residues. V trimming: 3 bases; J trimming: 7 bases; junction bases outside the gene matches: 13. In germline, CDR1 is SGDLS, CDR2 YYNGEE. The CDR3 coding sequence is TGTGCCAGCAGCGGCGATAGCGGGGTCGCACCCCATACGCAGTATTTT. This encodes CASSGDSGVAPHTQYF.

V gene TRBV11-2 combines with J gene TRBJ1-2; 9 bases are shared with TRBD1. The CDR3 contains 19 residues. The trim removed 0 bases at V and 1 base at J, leaving 12 bases unmatched. CDR1 and CDR2 (germline): SGHAT, FQNNGV. Written as DNA, the CDR3 is TGTGCCAGCAGCTTAGACGACGACTATTACAGGGGGCTTAACTATGGCTACACCTTC. This codes for CASSLDDDYYRGLNYGYTF.

This chain connects TRBV7-9 to TRBJ2-1, with 9 bases identical to TRBD1. The CDR3 extends over 17 amino acids. The ends lost 2 bases at V and 0 bases at J; junction bases unmatched: 5. Looked up from germline, CDR1 is SEHNR and CDR2 is FQNEAQ (reference sequence). CDR3: CASSLLLDRGSYNEQFF. The CDR3 DNA sequence: TGTGCCAGCAGCTTATTATTGGACAGGGGCTCCTACAATGAGCAGTTCTTC. Based on the CDR3 plus reference TRBV7-9 and TRBJ2-1, the full variable domain is DTGVSQNPRHKITKRGQNVTFRCDPISEHNRLYWYRQTLGQGPEFLTYFQNEAQLEKSRLLSDRFSAERPKGSFSTLEIQRTEQGDSAMYLCASSLLLDRGSYNEQFFGPGTRLTVL.

V and J are TRBV5-4 and TRBJ2-3; 8 bases align to TRBD1. CDR1 is SGHNT, CDR2 YYREEE, per germline (reference sequence). This CDR3 contains 15 residues. The V segment lost 2 bases and the J segment 1 base; nucleotides outside the gene matches: 3. CDR3 region: CASSFQQGGTDTQYF. CDR3 nucleotides: TGTGCCAGCAGCTTTCAACAGGGGGGCACAGATACGCAGTATTTT.

In its sample, this clone was seen once. CDR3 sequence: CASSGLKQGMTDEQFF. The CDR3 nucleotides are TGTGCCAGCAGTGGATTAAAACAGGGGATGACGGATGAGCAGTTCTTC. J is TRBJ2-1 and V is TRBV2; 7 bases line up with TRBD1. CDR3 size: 16 residues. Per the germline V gene, CDR1 is SNHLY and CDR2 is FYNNEI. V shed 4 bases and J 8 bases; nucleotides not matched to a gene: 14.

The chain has TRBV2 and TRBJ1-1; D not resolved. CDR3 length equals 14 residues. Trimming left V 5 bases short and J 2 bases short, with 12 bases between. Germline V gene lookup returns CDR1 SNHLY and CDR2 FYNNEI. CDR3 protein: CASSRPGYNTEAFF. Here the CDR3 DNA reads TGTGCCAGCAGTAGGCCAGGTTACAACACTGAAGCTTTCTTT.

This chain uses TRBV5-1 with TRBJ1-2; TRBD1 is a possible D gene (6 bases). CDR3 size: 15 residues. Germline V CDR1 and CDR2: SGHRS, YFSETQ. The V end lost 4 bases, the J end lost 1 base, and 14 bases lay between the germline ends. CDR3 DNA: TGCGCCAGCAGCCAAGGACAGTCGTTTAACTATGGCTACACCTTC. Protein sequence: CASSQGQSFNYGYTF.